This is a list of T cell receptor beta chains from one sample in a study of blood T cell repertoires in COVID-19. Only in-frame clones appear in the TCRdb table, and some are missing; sequencing was by immunoSEQ multiplex PCR. The repertoire holds approximately 160,000 clones, with 90% to 95% as singletons. Material for sequencing was peripheral blood. These receptors were collected from a man in his forties or fifties with acute or convalescent COVID-19. Each CDR3 is given with its conserved first and last residue. The D gene is left open where the match is weak. Some rows have no size entry. The others give once, few or many, or a class for an expanded clone.

d_call: .
v_call: TRBV7-3
clone_size: .
j_call: TRBJ2-6
cdr3_nt: TGTGCCAGCAGTATCAGCTCTGGGGCCAACGTCCTGACTTTC
cdr3_aa: CASSISSGANVLTF

d_call: TRBD2
v_call: TRBV6-6
clone_size: few
j_call: TRBJ2-7
cdr3_nt: TGTGCCAGCAGTTACCGGGACTGGGAGGGCGAGCAGTACTTC
cdr3_aa: CASSYRDWEGEQYF

d_call: .
v_call: TRBV27
clone_size: .
j_call: TRBJ1-5
cdr3_nt: TGTGCCAGCAGTTGGGTGGGACAACGCAATCAGCCCCAGCATTTT
cdr3_aa: CASSWVGQRNQPQHF

d_call: TRBD1
v_call: TRBV10-3
clone_size: .
j_call: TRBJ2-3
cdr3_nt: TGTGCCATCAGTGAGTCCACCGGGACAGGGGTCGCAGATACGCAGTATTTT
cdr3_aa: CAISESTGTGVADTQYF

d_call: .
v_call: TRBV6-5
clone_size: .
j_call: TRBJ2-7
cdr3_nt: TGTGCCAGCAGGACACGAAACGAGCAGTACTTC
cdr3_aa: CASRTRNEQYF

d_call: TRBD2
v_call: TRBV6-1
clone_size: .
j_call: TRBJ2-3
cdr3_nt: TGTGCCAGCAGTGAACCCAGCGGGGGGGCCCCCACGCAGTATTTT
cdr3_aa: CASSEPSGGAPTQYF

d_call: .
v_call: TRBV27
clone_size: .
j_call: TRBJ1-6
cdr3_nt: TGTGCCAGCAGTTCTCGCGCAGGGGTATATAATTCACCCCTCCACTTT
cdr3_aa: CASSSRAGVYNSPLHF

d_call: .
v_call: TRBV7-3
clone_size: .
j_call: TRBJ2-2
cdr3_nt: TGTGCCAGCAGCCTACAGGCGTTCCCATCGAACACCGGGGAGCTGTTTTTT
cdr3_aa: CASSLQAFPSNTGELFF

d_call: TRBD1
v_call: TRBV19
clone_size: .
j_call: TRBJ1-5
cdr3_nt: TGTGCCACTCGACAGGGGGGAAATAGCAATCAGCCCCAGCATTTT
cdr3_aa: CATRQGGNSNQPQHF

d_call: TRBD1
v_call: TRBV7-9
clone_size: .
j_call: TRBJ1-4
cdr3_nt: TGTGCCAGCAGCTTACTGGGGACAGGTCTTCGTGAAAAACTGTTTTTT
cdr3_aa: CASSLLGTGLREKLFF

d_call: TRBD1
v_call: TRBV7-2
clone_size: .
j_call: TRBJ1-5
cdr3_nt: TGTGCCAGCAGCCTCCCGGGACAGGGGATTCAGCCCCAGCATTTT
cdr3_aa: CASSLPGQGIQPQHF

d_call: .
v_call: TRBV18
clone_size: .
j_call: TRBJ1-1
cdr3_nt: TGTGCCAGCTCACCCCAGGGCGTGAACACTGAAGCTTTCTTT
cdr3_aa: CASSPQGVNTEAFF

d_call: .
v_call: TRBV3-1/TRBV3-2
clone_size: .
j_call: TRBJ1-1
cdr3_nt: TGTGCCAGCAGCCAAGGACAGGCAGGCGTAGGGGTCGGTGAAGCTTTCTTT
cdr3_aa: CASSQGQAGVGVGEAFF

d_call: TRBD1
v_call: TRBV7-8
clone_size: .
j_call: TRBJ1-4
cdr3_nt: TGTGCCAGCAGCCATCGGTTAGAACAGGGGGTAGAAAAACTGTTTTTT
cdr3_aa: CASSHRLEQGVEKLFF

d_call: .
v_call: TRBV19
clone_size: .
j_call: TRBJ1-1
cdr3_nt: TGTGCCAGTAGTATGGCGGCAGAAGCTTTCTTT
cdr3_aa: CASSMAAEAFF

d_call: TRBD2
v_call: TRBV2
clone_size: .
j_call: TRBJ2-2
cdr3_nt: TGTGCCAGCAGCACGGGAGGGGGGAACACCGGGGAGCTGTTTTTT
cdr3_aa: CASSTGGGNTGELFF

d_call: TRBD2
v_call: TRBV18
clone_size: .
j_call: TRBJ2-2
cdr3_nt: TGTGCCAGCTCACCGCTAGCGGGGGCGAACACCGGGGAGCTGTTTTTT
cdr3_aa: CASSPLAGANTGELFF

d_call: TRBD1
v_call: TRBV29-1
clone_size: .
j_call: TRBJ1-5
cdr3_nt: TGCAGCGTCCGCTCGACAGGGGACAATCAGCCCCAGCATTTT
cdr3_aa: CSVRSTGDNQPQHF

d_call: .
v_call: TRBV7-2
clone_size: .
j_call: TRBJ1-1
cdr3_nt: TGTGCCAGCAGCTTAGTACAGAACACTGAAGCTTTCTTT
cdr3_aa: CASSLVQNTEAFF

d_call: .
v_call: TRBV7-9
clone_size: .
j_call: TRBJ2-6
cdr3_nt: TGTGCCAGCAGCTTAAGACAGGTCTCTGGGGCCAACGTCCTGACTTTC
cdr3_aa: CASSLRQVSGANVLTF

d_call: .
v_call: TRBV18
clone_size: .
j_call: TRBJ1-4
cdr3_nt: TGTGCCAGCTCGAACCCCGGCCAGGGCAATGTGGGTAATGAAAAACTGTTTTTT
cdr3_aa: CASSNPGQGNVGNEKLFF

d_call: .
v_call: TRBV9
clone_size: .
j_call: TRBJ1-3
cdr3_nt: TGTGCCAGCAGCGTAGGGCGGGGGTCCTCTGGAAACACCATATATTTT
cdr3_aa: CASSVGRGSSGNTIYF

d_call: .
v_call: TRBV6-1
clone_size: .
j_call: TRBJ1-5
cdr3_nt: TGTGCCAGCAGTGAGAGGTCGTCAGGGGCATCGCCCCAGCATTTT
cdr3_aa: CASSERSSGASPQHF

d_call: TRBD2
v_call: TRBV29-1
clone_size: .
j_call: TRBJ2-3
cdr3_nt: TGCAGCGTTCGACGTCTAGCGGGAGAGGATACGCAGTATTTT
cdr3_aa: CSVRRLAGEDTQYF

d_call: .
v_call: TRBV6-5
clone_size: .
j_call: TRBJ1-5
cdr3_nt: TGTGCCAGCAGTCCCCGACAGTTTAGCAATCAGCCCCAGCATTTT
cdr3_aa: CASSPRQFSNQPQHF

d_call: TRBD2
v_call: TRBV3-1/TRBV3-2
clone_size: .
j_call: TRBJ2-7
cdr3_nt: TGTGCCAGCAGCCAGACCGGGAGGAGCCACGAGCAGTACTTC
cdr3_aa: CASSQTGRSHEQYF

d_call: .
v_call: TRBV9
clone_size: .
j_call: TRBJ2-2
cdr3_nt: TGTGCCAGCAGCGTCTCAGGGAACACCGGGGAGCTGTTTTTT
cdr3_aa: CASSVSGNTGELFF

d_call: .
v_call: TRBV10-3
clone_size: .
j_call: TRBJ1-2
cdr3_nt: TGTGCCACCATGCCGCGACTCATGGAAGGCTACACCTTC
cdr3_aa: CATMPRLMEGYTF

d_call: TRBD1
v_call: TRBV18
clone_size: few
j_call: TRBJ1-1
cdr3_nt: TGTGCCAGCTCACCGACAGGGGAAATAATATTATCCTACACTGAAGCTTTCTTT
cdr3_aa: CASSPTGEIILSYTEAFF

d_call: TRBD2
v_call: TRBV4-3
clone_size: once
j_call: TRBJ2-1
cdr3_nt: TGCGCCAGCAGCCACCTAGCGGGGGCCTACAATGAGCAGTTCTTC
cdr3_aa: CASSHLAGAYNEQFF

d_call: .
v_call: TRBV11-2
clone_size: few
j_call: TRBJ1-4
cdr3_nt: TGTGCCAGCAGCTTACGGGGGGCCCATGAAAAACTGTTTTTT
cdr3_aa: CASSLRGAHEKLFF

d_call: TRBD2
v_call: TRBV6-5
clone_size: .
j_call: TRBJ2-5
cdr3_nt: TGTGCCAGCAGTTCCTGGCGGGGGAGTCAAGAGACCCAGTACTTC
cdr3_aa: CASSSWRGSQETQYF

d_call: .
v_call: TRBV27
clone_size: .
j_call: TRBJ2-3
cdr3_nt: TGTGCCAGCAGTTTAGATGCCGGTGCTACGCAGTATTTT
cdr3_aa: CASSLDAGATQYF

d_call: TRBD2
v_call: TRBV4-1
clone_size: .
j_call: TRBJ2-3
cdr3_nt: TGCGCCAGCAGCCCGCGACTAGCGGGAAGACCTAGCACAGATACGCAGTATTTT
cdr3_aa: CASSPRLAGRPSTDTQYF

d_call: TRBD1
v_call: TRBV4-2
clone_size: .
j_call: TRBJ2-3
cdr3_nt: TGTGCCAGCAGCCAAGAGCGGCAGGGGGCATCAGATACGCAGTATTTT
cdr3_aa: CASSQERQGASDTQYF

d_call: TRBD2
v_call: TRBV3-1/TRBV3-2
clone_size: .
j_call: TRBJ2-1
cdr3_nt: TGTGCCAGCAGCCTCGGGACTACAGACAATGAGCAGTTCTTC
cdr3_aa: CASSLGTTDNEQFF

d_call: TRBD2
v_call: TRBV29-1
clone_size: once
j_call: TRBJ2-1
cdr3_nt: TGCAGCGTTGAAGGTTATAGCGGGAGTTTCGATGAGCAGTTCTTC
cdr3_aa: CSVEGYSGSFDEQFF

d_call: .
v_call: TRBV5-1
clone_size: .
j_call: TRBJ1-4
cdr3_nt: TGCGCCAGCAGCTTGGGTAGCGTAGAAAAACTGTTTTTT
cdr3_aa: CASSLGSVEKLFF

d_call: TRBD2
v_call: TRBV6-5
clone_size: .
j_call: TRBJ2-2
cdr3_nt: TGTGCCAGCAGTTTTGGACTAGTCGGGGAGCTGTTTTTT
cdr3_aa: CASSFGLVGELFF

d_call: TRBD1
v_call: TRBV27
clone_size: few
j_call: TRBJ1-5
cdr3_nt: TGTGCCAGCAGTCTAGGGACAGGGTTAAGTCAGCCCCAGCATTTT
cdr3_aa: CASSLGTGLSQPQHF

d_call: .
v_call: TRBV15
clone_size: .
j_call: TRBJ2-5
cdr3_nt: TGTGCCACCAGCAGAGATCGGGGGAACCAAGAGACCCAGTACTTC
cdr3_aa: CATSRDRGNQETQYF

d_call: TRBD2
v_call: TRBV18
clone_size: .
j_call: TRBJ2-1
cdr3_nt: TGTGCCAGCTCACCTACGGGACTAGCGCAATACAATGAGCAGTTCTTC
cdr3_aa: CASSPTGLAQYNEQFF

d_call: TRBD2
v_call: TRBV29-1
clone_size: .
j_call: TRBJ2-7
cdr3_nt: TGCAGCGTTGAGGGGACTAGCTACGAGCAGTACTTC
cdr3_aa: CSVEGTSYEQYF

d_call: .
v_call: TRBV30
clone_size: once
j_call: TRBJ1-3
cdr3_nt: TGTGCCTGGAGTGCAAAGGACAGCTCGGGAAACACCATATATTTT
cdr3_aa: CAWSAKDSSGNTIYF

d_call: TRBD1
v_call: TRBV7-2
clone_size: .
j_call: TRBJ2-7
cdr3_nt: TGTGCCAGCGGGTCGGGACAGCTCTACGAGCAGTACTTC
cdr3_aa: CASGSGQLYEQYF

d_call: .
v_call: TRBV5-6
clone_size: .
j_call: TRBJ1-1
cdr3_nt: TGTGCCAGCAGCTTGGACAGGGAAGCTTTCTTT
cdr3_aa: CASSLDREAFF

d_call: TRBD1
v_call: TRBV5-4
clone_size: few
j_call: TRBJ1-4
cdr3_nt: TGTGCCAGCAGTTCTCGACAGGGAGATAACGAAAAACTGTTTTTT
cdr3_aa: CASSSRQGDNEKLFF

d_call: .
v_call: TRBV5-1
clone_size: .
j_call: TRBJ2-6
cdr3_nt: TGCGCCAGCACCCCGCCCCGGACTGATGGGGCCAACGTCCTGACTTTC
cdr3_aa: CASTPPRTDGANVLTF

d_call: .
v_call: TRBV6-5
clone_size: .
j_call: TRBJ2-6
cdr3_nt: TGTGCCACCGAGACAGGTGGGAGTGGGGCCAACGTCCTGACTTTC
cdr3_aa: CATETGGSGANVLTF

d_call: .
v_call: TRBV7-9
clone_size: .
j_call: TRBJ2-5
cdr3_nt: TGTGCCAGCAGCTTCCAGGGGCAGTGGGAGACCCAGTACTTC
cdr3_aa: CASSFQGQWETQYF

d_call: TRBD1
v_call: TRBV28
clone_size: .
j_call: TRBJ1-6
cdr3_nt: TGTGCCAGCAGGAGGACAGGGGGGAGTTCACCCCTCCACTTT
cdr3_aa: CASRRTGGSSPLHF

d_call: .
v_call: TRBV25-1
clone_size: .
j_call: TRBJ1-1
cdr3_nt: TGTGCCAGCAGTGGGGCAGGGCGGACTGAAGCTTTCTTT
cdr3_aa: CASSGAGRTEAFF

d_call: TRBD2
v_call: TRBV19
clone_size: .
j_call: TRBJ2-2
cdr3_nt: TGTGCCAAACGAACAGCGGGAGACAACACCGGGGAGCTGTTTTTT
cdr3_aa: CAKRTAGDNTGELFF

d_call: .
v_call: TRBV27
clone_size: once
j_call: TRBJ1-1
cdr3_nt: TGTGCCAGCAGGAAGAACATGAACACTGAAGCTTTCTTT
cdr3_aa: CASRKNMNTEAFF

d_call: TRBD1
v_call: TRBV27
clone_size: once
j_call: TRBJ1-5
cdr3_nt: TGTGCCACCCGGGACAGACCGAGCAATCAGCCCCAGCATTTT
cdr3_aa: CATRDRPSNQPQHF